This T cell receptor (beta chain) is drawn from a study of regulatory T cells in long-lasting Graves disease. General observations from the study: Persistent disease was associated with favored TRBV28 usage and with favored use of TRBJ1-2 and TRBJ2-5.

Building of the TCR beta libraries involved iRepertoire HTBI primers and Arm-PCR of CDR3 regions. TCRdb independently ran MiXCR on the multiplex PCR reads; one entry per CDR3 protein. The sample holds 360,000 or so distinct CDR3 sequences, 10% to 15% seen once. In this sample, this clonotype turned up many times. The antigen remains undetermined. Time point specified: newly diagnosed GD, antithyroid drugs for less than 3 months. PBMCs provided the RNA from which the TCR library was made. This CDR3 comprises 15 residues. V trimming: 4 bases; J trimming: 7 bases; junction bases outside the gene matches: 9. Germline V lookup: CDR1 SNHLY, CDR2 FYNNEI. The same data also contributed to another study, on T cells in Graves' hyperthyroidism and ophthalmopathy. Per that study: Separation of ophthalmopathy from stable hyperthyroidism was achieved by a 13 V-J model.

The receptor's source is a young woman with Graves disease. This material consisted of peripheral blood mononuclear cells (PBMCs), taken at new diagnosis, from a patient treated with antithyroid drugs. The chain recombines TRBV2 with TRBJ2-1, with 8 bases identical to TRBD2. CDR3 protein: CASSATGGLWNEQFF. The CDR3 DNA sequence: TGTGCCAGCAGTGCGACGGGGGGGCTGTGGAATGAGCAGTTCTTC.